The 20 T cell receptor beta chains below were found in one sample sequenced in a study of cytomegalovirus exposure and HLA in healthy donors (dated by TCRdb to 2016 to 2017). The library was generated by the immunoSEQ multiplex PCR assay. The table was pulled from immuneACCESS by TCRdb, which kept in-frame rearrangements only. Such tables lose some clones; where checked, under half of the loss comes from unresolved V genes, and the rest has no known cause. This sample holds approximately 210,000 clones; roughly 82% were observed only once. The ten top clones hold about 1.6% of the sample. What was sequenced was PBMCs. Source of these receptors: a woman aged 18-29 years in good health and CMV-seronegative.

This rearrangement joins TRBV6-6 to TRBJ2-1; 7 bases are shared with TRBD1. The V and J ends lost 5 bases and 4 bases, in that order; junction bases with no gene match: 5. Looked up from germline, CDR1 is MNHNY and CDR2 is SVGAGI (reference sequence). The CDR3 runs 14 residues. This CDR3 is CASSTRQGYNEQFF. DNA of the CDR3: TGTGCCAGCAGTACCCGACAGGGTTACAATGAGCAGTTCTTC.

The CDR3 spells CASSESIIMNTEAFF. The DNA of the CDR3 is TGTGCCAGCAGTGAGTCTATTATCATGAACACTGAAGCTTTCTTT. The V and J genes are TRBV6-1 and TRBJ1-1, with D hard to call. Trimming took off 3 bases at V and 0 bases at J, with 11 bases between the two ends. Germline CDR1 and CDR2: MNHNS and SASEGT. CDR3 length: 15 residues.

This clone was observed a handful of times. The CDR3 is CASSFRDSPLHF. The CDR3 nucleotides read TGTGCCAGCAGCTTTCGAGATTCACCCCTCCACTTT. The rearrangement joins TRBV5-6 to TRBJ1-6; no reliable D call. The CDR3 has 12 amino acids. Germline V gives CDR1 SGHDT, CDR2 YYEEEE. V lost 2 bases to trimming and J lost 8 bases, with 5 bases between them.

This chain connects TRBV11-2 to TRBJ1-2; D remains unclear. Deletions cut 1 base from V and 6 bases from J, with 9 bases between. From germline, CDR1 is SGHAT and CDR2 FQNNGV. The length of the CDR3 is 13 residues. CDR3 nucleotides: TGTGCCAGCAGCTTAGCGGACGGGGATGGCTACACCTTC. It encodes CASSLADGDGYTF.

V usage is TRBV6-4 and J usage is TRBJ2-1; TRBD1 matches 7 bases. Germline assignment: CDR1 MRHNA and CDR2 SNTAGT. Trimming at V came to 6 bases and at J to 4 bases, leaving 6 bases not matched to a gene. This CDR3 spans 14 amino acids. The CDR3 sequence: CASSPGQNYNEQFF. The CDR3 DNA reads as TGTGCCAGCAGCCCGGGACAGAATTACAATGAGCAGTTCTTC.

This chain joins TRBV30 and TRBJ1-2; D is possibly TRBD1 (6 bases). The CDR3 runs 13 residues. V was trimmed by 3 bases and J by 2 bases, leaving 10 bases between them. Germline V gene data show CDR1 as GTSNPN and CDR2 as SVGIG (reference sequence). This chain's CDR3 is CAWSQDSNYGYTF. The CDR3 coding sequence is TGTGCCTGGAGCCAGGACAGCAACTATGGCTACACCTTC.

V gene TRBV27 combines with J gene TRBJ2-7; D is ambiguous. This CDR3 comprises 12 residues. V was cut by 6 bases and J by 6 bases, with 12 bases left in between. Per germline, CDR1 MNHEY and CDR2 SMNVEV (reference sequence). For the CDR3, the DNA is TGTGCCAGCAGCCGAATGGGCCTCGAGCAGTACTTC. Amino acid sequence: CASSRMGLEQYF.

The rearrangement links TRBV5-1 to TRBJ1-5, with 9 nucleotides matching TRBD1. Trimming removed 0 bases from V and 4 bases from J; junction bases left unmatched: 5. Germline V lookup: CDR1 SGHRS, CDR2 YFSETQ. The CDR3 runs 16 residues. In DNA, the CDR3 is TGCGCCAGCAGCTTGGCTGGAGGACAGGGGAATCAGCCCCAGCATTTT. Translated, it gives CASSLAGGQGNQPQHF. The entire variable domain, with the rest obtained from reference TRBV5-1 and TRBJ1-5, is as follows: KAGVTQTPRYLIKTRGQQVTLSCSPISGHRSVSWYQQTPGQGLQFLFEYFSETQRNKGNFPGRFSGRQFSNSRSEMNVSTLELGDSALYLCASSLAGGQGNQPQHFGDGTRLSIL.

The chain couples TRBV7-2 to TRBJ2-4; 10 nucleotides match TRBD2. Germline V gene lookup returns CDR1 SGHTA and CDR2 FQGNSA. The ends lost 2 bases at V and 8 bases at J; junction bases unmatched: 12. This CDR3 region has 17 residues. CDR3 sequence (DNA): TGTGCCAGCAGCTTAATTGGATGGACTAGCGGTGGGGACATTCAGTACTTC. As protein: CASSLIGWTSGGDIQYF.

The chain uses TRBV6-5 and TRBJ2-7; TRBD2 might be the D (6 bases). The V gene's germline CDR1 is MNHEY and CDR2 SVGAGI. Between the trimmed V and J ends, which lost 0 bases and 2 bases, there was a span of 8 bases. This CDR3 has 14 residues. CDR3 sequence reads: CASSYSGGTYEQYF. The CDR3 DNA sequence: TGTGCCAGCAGTTACTCCGGGGGAACCTACGAGCAGTACTTC.

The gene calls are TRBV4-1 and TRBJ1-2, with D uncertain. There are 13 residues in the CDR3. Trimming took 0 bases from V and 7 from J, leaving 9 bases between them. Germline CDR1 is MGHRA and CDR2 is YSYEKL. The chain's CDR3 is CASSQDNGVGYTF. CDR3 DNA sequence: TGCGCCAGCAGCCAAGATAACGGGGTTGGCTACACCTTC.

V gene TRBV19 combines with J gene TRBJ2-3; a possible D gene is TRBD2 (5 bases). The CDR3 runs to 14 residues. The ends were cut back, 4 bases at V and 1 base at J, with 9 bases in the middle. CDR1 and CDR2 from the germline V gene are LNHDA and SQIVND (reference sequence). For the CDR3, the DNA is TGTGCCAGTAGTAACGGAGGTGGCACAGATACGCAGTATTTT. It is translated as CASSNGGGTDTQYF.

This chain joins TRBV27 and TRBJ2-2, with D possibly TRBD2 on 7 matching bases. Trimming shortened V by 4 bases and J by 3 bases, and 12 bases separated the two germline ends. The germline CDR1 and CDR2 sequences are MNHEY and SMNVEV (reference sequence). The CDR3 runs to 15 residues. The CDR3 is CASSSRGADTGELFF. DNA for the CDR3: TGTGCCAGCAGTTCTCGGGGGGCGGACACCGGGGAGCTGTTTTTT.

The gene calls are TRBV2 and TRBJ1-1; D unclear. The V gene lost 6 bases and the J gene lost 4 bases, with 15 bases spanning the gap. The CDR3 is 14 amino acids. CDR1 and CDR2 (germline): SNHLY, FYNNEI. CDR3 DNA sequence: TGTGCCAGCAGGTTACGGGAGGGTAGCACTGAAGCTTTCTTT. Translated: CASRLREGSTEAFF.

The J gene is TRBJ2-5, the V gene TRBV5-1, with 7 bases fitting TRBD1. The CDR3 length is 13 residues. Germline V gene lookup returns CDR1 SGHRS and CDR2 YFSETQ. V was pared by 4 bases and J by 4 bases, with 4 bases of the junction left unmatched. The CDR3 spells CASSRGQLETQYF. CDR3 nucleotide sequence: TGCGCCAGCAGCCGGGGACAGTTAGAGACCCAGTACTTC.

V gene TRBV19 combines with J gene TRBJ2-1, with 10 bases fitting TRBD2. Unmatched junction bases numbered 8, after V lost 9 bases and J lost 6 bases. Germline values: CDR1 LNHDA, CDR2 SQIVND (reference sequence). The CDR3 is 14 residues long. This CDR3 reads CASVQAGGLNEQFF. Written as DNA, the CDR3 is TGTGCCAGCGTCCAAGCGGGAGGGCTCAATGAGCAGTTCTTC.

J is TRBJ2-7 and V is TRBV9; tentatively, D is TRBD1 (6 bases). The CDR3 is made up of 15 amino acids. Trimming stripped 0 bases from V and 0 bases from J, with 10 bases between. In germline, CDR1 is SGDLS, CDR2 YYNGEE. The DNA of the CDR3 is TGTGCCAGCAGCGTAGCAACAGGGAGCTCCTACGAGCAGTACTTC. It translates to CASSVATGSSYEQYF.

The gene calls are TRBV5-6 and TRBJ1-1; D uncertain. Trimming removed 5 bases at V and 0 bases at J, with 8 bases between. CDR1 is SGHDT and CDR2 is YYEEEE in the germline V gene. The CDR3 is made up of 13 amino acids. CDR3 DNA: TGTGCCAGCAGTAACACAGTGAACACTGAAGCTTTCTTT. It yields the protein CASSNTVNTEAFF.

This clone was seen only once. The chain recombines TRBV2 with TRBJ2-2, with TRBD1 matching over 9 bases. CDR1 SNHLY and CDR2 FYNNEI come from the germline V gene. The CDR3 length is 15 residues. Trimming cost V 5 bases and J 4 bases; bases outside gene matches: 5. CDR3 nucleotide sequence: TGTGCCAGCAGTTACCGGGACAGGGTCACCGGGGAGCTGTTTTTT. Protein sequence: CASSYRDRVTGELFF. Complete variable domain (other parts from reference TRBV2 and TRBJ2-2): EPEVTQTPSHQVTQMGQEVILRCVPISNHLYFYWYRQILGQKVEFLVSFYNNEISEKSEIFDDQFSVERPDGSNFTLKIRSTKLEDSAMYFCASSYRDRVTGELFFGEGSRLTVL.

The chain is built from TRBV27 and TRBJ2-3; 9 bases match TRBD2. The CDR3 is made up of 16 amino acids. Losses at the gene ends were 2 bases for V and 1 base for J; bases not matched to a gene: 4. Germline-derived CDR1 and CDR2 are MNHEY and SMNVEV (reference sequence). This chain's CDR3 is CASSLRRLAGTDTQYF. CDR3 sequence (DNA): TGTGCCAGCAGTTTAAGGCGACTAGCGGGCACAGATACGCAGTATTTT.